This T cell receptor beta chain was retrieved from a study of T cells after yellow fever vaccination. The study's findings and limits: Abundant contaminating clonotypes from the bulk population could appear in FACS-sorted repertoires.

V dropped 6 bases and J dropped 5 bases, with 26 bases sitting between them. This CDR3 region has 18 residues. Germline V gene sequence: CDR1 LGHNT, CDR2 FRNRAP. This clonotype has at least ten counts. Its antigen is currently unknown. Template switching by 5'RACE produced TCR cDNA, adding a universal primer site and UMIs. One entry per CDR3 protein results from TCRdb running MiXCR on the 5' RACE reads. This table holds approximately 110,000 distinct CDR3 sequences, approximately 7% found once. The chain has TRBV12-5 and TRBJ2-1; D is possibly TRBD1 or TRBD2 (5 bases each). The sequence was collected from a man younger than 35 who received the YFV17D yellow fever vaccine. The source was CD4+ T cells sorted from PBMCs, collected around 10 days after the first yellow fever vaccination. The CDR3: CASGQGTWGATDNNEQFF. In nucleotides, the CDR3 is TGTGCTAGTGGCCAGGGAACATGGGGAGCGACCGATAACAATGAGCAGTTCTTC.